This T cell receptor (beta chain) was recorded in a study of T cell responses to AZD1222 COVID-19 vaccine. Second-dose schedules of about 4 or about 12 weeks were combined. Germline V lookup: CDR1 LGHDT, CDR2 YNNKEL (reference sequence). V was clipped by 4 bases and J by 4 bases, with 11 bases between them. The CDR3 has 14 residues. This clone was picked up a small number of times. The repertoire was sequenced with immunoSEQ multiplex PCR; TCRdb's copy has only in-frame clones and lacks some. The table lists more than 120,000 clones, around 84% of them singletons. This sequence was found in an adult who received the AZD1222 COVID-19 vaccine. The starting material was peripheral blood, obtained 28 days after the second AZD1222 dose. The chain carries TRBV3-1 (or the pseudogene TRBV3-2) and TRBJ2-1; D possibly matches TRBD1 or TRBD2 (5 bases each). The CDR3 here is CASSPLGPYNEQFF. Here the CDR3 DNA reads TGTGCCAGCAGCCCTTTGGGACCTTACAATGAGCAGTTCTTC.